This TCR beta chain originates from a study of regulatory T cells in long-lasting Graves disease. Study background: By definition, persistent Graves' disease involved antithyroid drugs for over 5 years alongside positive TSH receptor antibodies. General study points: Peripheral blood alone, not thyroid tissue, underwent study. Among the persistent patients, 2,500 to 3,000 public clonotypes were shared, more than the 850 to 1,000 shared among new patients.

Arm-PCR of CDR3 regions and iRepertoire HTBI primers were the basis on which TCR beta libraries were built. From the multiplex PCR reads, TCRdb called clonotypes with MiXCR, one entry per CDR3 protein. This sample has over 650,000 distinct CDR3 sequences, with 30% found just once. V was shortened by 5 bases and J by 4 bases, with 15 bases between the two germline ends. Germline CDR1 reads SGHAT; CDR2 reads FQNNGV. The CDR3 covers 14 residues. Described time point: persistent/refractory GD, antithyroid drugs over 5 years with positive TRAb. PBMC RNA served as the TCR library source. This clonotype was observed at least ten times. Its antigen is currently unknown.

This chain uses TRBV11-2 with TRBJ2-7; D not certain. This receptor was identified in a female donor with Graves disease. The sample consisted of peripheral blood mononuclear cells (PBMCs), taken when the disease was refractory, from a patient treated with antithyroid drugs. For the CDR3, the DNA is TGTGCCAGCAGCCGTCAAGGTAGTCGGTACGAGCAGTACTTC. Its protein is CASSRQGSRYEQYF.